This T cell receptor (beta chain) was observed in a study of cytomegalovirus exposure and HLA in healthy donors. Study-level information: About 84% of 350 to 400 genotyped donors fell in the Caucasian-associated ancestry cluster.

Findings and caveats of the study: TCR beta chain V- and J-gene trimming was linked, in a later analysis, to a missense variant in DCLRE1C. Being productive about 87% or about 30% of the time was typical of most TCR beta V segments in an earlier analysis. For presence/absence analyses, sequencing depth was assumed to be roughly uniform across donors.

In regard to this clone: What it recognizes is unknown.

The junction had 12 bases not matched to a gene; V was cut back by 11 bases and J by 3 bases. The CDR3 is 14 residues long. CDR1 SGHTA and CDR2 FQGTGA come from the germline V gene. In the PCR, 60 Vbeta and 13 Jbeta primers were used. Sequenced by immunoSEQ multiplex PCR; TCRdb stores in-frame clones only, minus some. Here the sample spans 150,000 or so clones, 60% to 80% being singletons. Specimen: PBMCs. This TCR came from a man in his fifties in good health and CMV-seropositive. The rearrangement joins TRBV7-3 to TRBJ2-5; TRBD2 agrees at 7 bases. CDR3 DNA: TGTGCCTGGGACGGGCGGGCGGGAGAAGAGACCCAGTACTTC. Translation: CAWDGRAGEETQYF.